Below are 18 T cell receptor beta chains sequenced from a single sample in a study of T cells expressing NK-cell markers. TCRdb re-analyzed the 5' RACE reads; it lists each CDR3 protein once, without DNA. Recorded here are under 600,000 distinct CDR3 sequences; the top ten clones represent 1.4%. The sequencing sample was made of blood T cells: a sorted CD56 or NKG2C T cell subset, CD4+ or CD8+ T cells, or bulk PBMC T cells (not recorded which). These receptors were taken from a woman between 50 and 59 years old in good health.

The chain links TRBV20-1 to TRBJ2-7; the TCRdb call, TRBD1, lacks DNA for checking. Germline loops: CDR1 DFQATT, CDR2 SNEGSKA (reference sequence). The CDR3 has 14 amino acids. The chain's CDR3 is CSAHRTGSFYEQYF.

The chain combines TRBV7-9 with TRBJ1-2; there is no DNA to check the TCRdb D call of TRBD1. The germline gives CDR1 SEHNR, CDR2 FQNEAQ (reference sequence). The CDR3 runs 14 residues. CDR3 sequence reads: CASGLKQGAYGYTF.

The V gene is TRBV6-6, the J gene TRBJ2-5; TCRdb gives TRBD2 as the D gene, but with no DNA this cannot be confirmed. The length of the CDR3 is 15 residues. From germline, CDR1 is MNHNY and CDR2 SVGAGI (reference sequence). CDR3: CASSYRSGSRETQYF.

The J gene is TRBJ2-5, the V gene TRBV7-9; the D call from TCRdb, TRBD2, cannot be confirmed without DNA. The CDR3 consists of 15 residues. Germline V lookup: CDR1 SEHNR, CDR2 FQNEAQ (reference sequence). CDR3: CASSWEGSGLETQYF.

The V call is TRBV7-3, the J call TRBJ2-3; TCRdb outputs TRBD1, but without DNA this stays unchecked. This CDR3 region has 14 residues. Germline-derived CDR1 and CDR2 are SGHTA and FQGTGA. The CDR3 spells CASSLSPGMDTQYF. Complete variable domain (other parts from reference TRBV7-3 and TRBJ2-3): GAGVSQTPSNKVTEKGKYVELRCDPISGHTALYWYRQSLGQGPEFLIYFQGTGAADDSGLPNDRFFAVRPEGSVSTLKIQRTERGDSAVYLCASSLSPGMDTQYFGPGTRLTVL.

V is TRBV20-1 and J is TRBJ2-1; TCRdb calls TRBD2, which cannot be checked without DNA. CDR3 length equals 13 residues. Per germline, CDR1 DFQATT and CDR2 SNEGSKA (reference sequence). CDR3: CSAEGEGYNEQFF.

This chain links TRBV7-9 with TRBJ2-5. The CDR3 has 12 amino acids. Germline lookup yields CDR1 SEHNR and CDR2 FQNEAQ (reference sequence). The CDR3 loop reads CASSPNIETQYF.

This sequence joins TRBV10-2 and TRBJ2-5; TCRdb designates TRBD1, a call that cannot be tested without DNA. The CDR3 covers 14 residues. The germline V gene has CDR1 WSHSY and CDR2 SAAADI. The CDR3: CASIKGKGEETQYF.

The J gene is TRBJ1-1, the V gene TRBV7-8; TCRdb's D call, TRBD1, is unchecked because there is no DNA. The CDR3 has 14 residues. Germline CDR1 reads SGHVS; CDR2 reads FQNEAQ. This chain's CDR3 is CASSLAQGAAEAFF.

The rearrangement joins TRBV6-5 to TRBJ2-1; the D call from TCRdb, TRBD1, cannot be confirmed without DNA. The CDR3 length is 15 residues. Germline CDR1 reads MNHEY; CDR2 reads SVGAGI. This CDR3 is CASSYSTPSLSVQFF.

V and J are TRBV12-3 or TRBV12-4 and TRBJ2-7. This CDR3 is built from 12 residues. CDR3 amino acids: CASSFPSDEQYF.

This chain joins TRBV10-3 and TRBJ1-5; without DNA, the TCRdb call of TRBD1 cannot be checked. Germline CDR1 reads ENHRY; CDR2 reads SYGVKD. The CDR3 totals 19 residues. This CDR3 is CAISEPPWGVGGKNQPQHF.

The genes are TRBV5-1 and TRBJ2-2; there is no DNA to check the TCRdb D call of TRBD1. CDR1 is SGHRS, CDR2 YFSETQ, per germline. The CDR3 extends over 14 amino acids. This CDR3 reads CASSFTGQTGELFF.

The CDR3 loop reads CASSPRGGALRGTGELFF. This chain links TRBV4-2 with TRBJ2-2; as DNA is missing, the TRBD1 call by TCRdb cannot be tested. Germline CDR1 and CDR2: LGHNA and YNFKEQ. This CDR3 comprises 18 residues.

This chain connects TRBV25-1 to TRBJ2-1; the D call of TRBD2 rests on TCRdb alone, since no DNA is present to check it. Germline CDR1 is MGHDK and CDR2 is SYGVNS. The CDR3 is 15 amino acids. The CDR3 is CASSEPGGVGNEQFF.

CDR3 protein: CASKIQGHGNTIYF. The chain couples TRBV12-3 or TRBV12-4 to TRBJ1-3; TCRdb proposes TRBD1, but this gene call is untestable without DNA. CDR3 size: 14 residues.

V gene TRBV6-6 combines with J gene TRBJ2-1; TCRdb returns TRBD1, unconfirmable since there is no DNA. This CDR3 region has 15 residues. Germline V CDR1 and CDR2: MNHNY, SVGAGI (reference sequence). The CDR3 sequence is CASSDQGVAYNEQFF.

The chain has TRBV12-3 or TRBV12-4 and TRBJ2-6; TCRdb's assignment of TRBD1 cannot be checked, as there is no DNA. CDR3 length: 17 residues. The CDR3 reads CASNSDRGASGANVLTF.